This T cell receptor beta chain is drawn from a study of OX40 agonist ivuxolimab in advanced cancers. Study overall: Partial responses were achieved by three patients, of whom one had hepatocellular carcinoma and two had cutaneous melanoma. Whole-study findings and limits: Some of the nonresponding patients also showed low levels of normalized T-cell clonal expansion. Clones of CD4+ and CD8+ blood T cells grew by week 6 at doses of 0.1 to 3.0 mg/kg. CD8+ T cells showed, on average, more clonal expansion than CD4+ cells.

Remarks on this clone: Its antigen remains unidentified.

TCRdb's copy holds only in-frame clones and misses some; the assay was immunoSEQ multiplex PCR. In the table there are around 66,000 clones, roughly 84% of which are singletons. Germline values: CDR1 SNHLY, CDR2 FYNNEI. Trimming cost V 5 bases and J 3 bases; bases outside gene matches: 3. The CDR3 is 15 residues long. This TCR was sampled from an adult with an advanced solid tumor such as melanoma, head and neck, liver or kidney cancer. The chain combines TRBV2 with TRBJ2-2, with 10 bases identical to TRBD2. The specimen was CD4+ or CD8+ T cells sorted from blood, collected in a trial of the OX40 agonist ivuxolimab. CDR3 nucleotide sequence: TGTGCCAGCAGTCTCCTAGCGGGAGACACCGGGGAGCTGTTTTTT. Its translation: CASSLLAGDTGELFF.